Below are 23 T cell receptor beta chains sequenced from a single sample in a study of blood T cell repertoires in COVID-19. Clones were sequenced by immunoSEQ multiplex PCR, and TCRdb holds only the in-frame ones, with some missing. This table holds about 170,000 clones, 83% found once. The source material was PBMCs or T cells enriched from blood (not recorded which). All receptors derive from a woman between 45 and 65 years old who had recovered from COVID-19.

With regard to this clone: This sample includes further DNA sequences coding for the same CDR3. DNA for the CDR3: TGTGCCTGGAATCGCGGGAGTAATCAGCCCCAGCATTTT. Residues: CAWNRGSNQPQHF. The chain recombines TRBV30 with TRBJ1-5; unclear D gene. This CDR3 region has 13 residues. The germline gives CDR1 GTSNPN, CDR2 SVGIG (reference sequence). The V and J ends lost 4 bases and 4 bases respectively, with 11 bases between them. Based on the CDR3 plus reference TRBV30 and TRBJ1-5, the full variable domain is SQTIHQWPATLVQPVGSPLSLECTVEGTSNPNLYWYRQAAGRGLQLLFYSVGIGQISSEVPQNLSASRPQDRQFILSSKKLLLSDSGFYLCAWNRGSNQPQHFGDGTRLSIL.

This clone was recorded a few times. This sequence joins TRBV21-1 and TRBJ2-7; no DNA check was done on the table's D call, TRBD2. TRBV21-1 is classified as a pseudogene. This CDR3 contains 14 residues. Here the CDR3 DNA reads TGTGCCAGCCGGCAGCGGGAGAAAACCCACGAGCAGTACGTC. This encodes CASRQREKTHEQYV.

This clone was found a few times. The V gene is TRBV7-9, the J gene TRBJ2-1; D is unresolved. Germline-derived CDR1 and CDR2 are SEHNR and FQNEAQ (reference sequence). Trimming pared 0 bases from V and 2 bases from J, leaving 5 bases between. This CDR3 comprises 14 residues. CDR3 sequence reads: CASSLAFTYNEQFF. CDR3 nucleotides: TGTGCCAGCAGCTTAGCGTTTACCTACAATGAGCAGTTCTTC.

The genes are TRBV7-3 and TRBJ1-1; D gene ambiguous. Germline V CDR1 and CDR2: SGHTA, FQGTGA. V was trimmed by 3 bases and J by 4 bases, leaving 9 bases between them. The CDR3 consists of 13 residues. Here the CDR3 DNA reads TGTGCCAGCAGCTTCTCGGAGGTCACTGAAGCTTTCTTT. Amino acid sequence: CASSFSEVTEAFF.

The sample holds one count of this clone. The V call is TRBV5-6, the J call TRBJ2-5; 7 positions match TRBD2. After removal of 4 bases from V and 4 bases from J, the junction contained 22 bases not matched to a gene. Germline V gene sequence: CDR1 SGHDT, CDR2 YYEEEE. The CDR3 extends over 19 amino acids. The CDR3 coding sequence is TGTGCCAGCAGCGATTTAGGGGCCACCGGGAGGAAAGGGAGAGAGACCCAGTACTTC. Translated: CASSDLGATGRKGRETQYF.

This clone was found once. In DNA, the CDR3 is TGCGCCAGCAGCTTGGCCTGGGACAGGGGGCTCTATGAGCAGTTCTTC. Protein product: CASSLAWDRGLYEQFF. The rearrangement uses TRBV5-1 and TRBJ2-1; 12 bases align to TRBD1. Germline V lookup: CDR1 SGHRS, CDR2 YFSETQ. This CDR3 has 16 residues. Trimming at V came to 0 bases and at J to 8 bases, leaving 6 bases not matched to a gene.

The chain employs TRBV19 and TRBJ2-7; 10 nucleotides match TRBD2. Losses at the gene ends were 3 bases for V and 4 bases for J; bases not matched to a gene: 9. Germline assignment: CDR1 LNHDA and CDR2 SQIVND (reference sequence). This CDR3 spans 16 amino acids. The CDR3 region is CASSIFEREGLYEQYV. The DNA of the CDR3 is TGTGCCAGTAGTATCTTCGAGCGGGAGGGCCTTTACGAGCAGTACGTC.

This clone was seen a few times. V and J are TRBV15 and TRBJ1-2; TRBD1 matches at 8 bases. The V and J ends lost 0 bases and 6 bases, in that order; junction bases with no gene match: 6. The CDR3 runs 15 residues. Germline CDR1 LNHNV, CDR2 YYDKDF (reference sequence). In DNA form, the CDR3 reads TGTGCCACCAGCAGAGATCTCTTGACAGGGGATGGCTACACCTTC. The encoded protein is CATSRDLLTGDGYTF.

The V gene is TRBV12-3 or TRBV12-4, the J gene TRBJ2-2; D ambiguous. The length of the CDR3 is 12 residues. Deletions cut 2 bases from V and 7 bases from J, with 5 bases between. The CDR3 DNA reads TGTGCCAGCAGTTTAAATCTCGGGGAGCTGTTTTTT. Protein sequence: CASSLNLGELFF.

Written as DNA, the CDR3 is TGTGCCAGCAGCTTAGTCTTGAACACTGAAGCTTTCTTT. Protein sequence: CASSLVLNTEAFF. The J gene is TRBJ1-1, the V gene TRBV7-8; D remains ambiguous. Trimming pared 1 base from V and 0 bases from J, leaving 3 bases between. The CDR3 contains 13 residues. Germline CDR1 reads SGHVS; CDR2 reads FQNEAQ.

The V gene is TRBV19, the J gene TRBJ1-4; 8 bases align to TRBD1. The V segment lost 4 bases and the J segment 2 bases; nucleotides outside the gene matches: 3. CDR1 is LNHDA and CDR2 is SQIVND in the germline V gene (reference sequence). This CDR3 has 15 amino acids. The CDR3, as DNA: TGTGCCAGTAGTACCAGGACAGGGACTAATGAAAAACTGTTTTTT. It codes for CASSTRTGTNEKLFF.

Written as DNA, the CDR3 is TGTGCCAGCAGCCCGGGACAGGTCCCGTCCACTGAAGCTTTCTTT. Residues: CASSPGQVPSTEAFF. The chain carries TRBV5-4 and TRBJ1-1, with 8 bases identical to TRBD1. V dropped 4 bases and J dropped 4; count of bases not matched to a gene: 9. The CDR3 runs to 15 residues. The germline V gene has CDR1 SGHNT and CDR2 YYREEE (reference sequence).

This clone showed up just once. The V gene is TRBV30, the J gene TRBJ1-2; 10 positions agree with TRBD1. CDR3 length equals 17 residues. From germline, CDR1 is GTSNPN and CDR2 SVGIG (reference sequence). Trimming took 4 bases from V and 2 from J; bases not matched to a gene: 13. CDR3 residues: CAWNGGTGEALNYGYTF. CDR3 nucleotides: TGTGCCTGGAATGGTGGGACAGGGGAGGCCCTCAACTATGGCTACACCTTC.

The V and J genes are TRBV9 and TRBJ1-1, with D possibly matching TRBD1 (5 bases). The CDR3 runs 14 residues. Trimming stripped 3 bases from V and 0 bases from J, with 9 bases between. The germline V gene encodes CDR1 SGDLS and CDR2 YYNGEE. The CDR3 coding sequence is TGTGCCAGCAGCGACGGACATATGAACACTGAAGCTTTCTTT. Translating it yields CASSDGHMNTEAFF.

V is TRBV6-5 and J is TRBJ2-5, with unresolved D. CDR1 MNHEY and CDR2 SVGAGI come from the germline V gene. V was clipped by 7 bases and J by 4 bases, with 10 bases between them. The length of the CDR3 is 12 residues. The CDR3 is CASKIPGETQYF. The CDR3 coding sequence is TGTGCCAGCAAAATACCGGGAGAGACCCAGTACTTC.

V usage is TRBV6-6 and J usage is TRBJ1-1; the match to TRBD1 covers 7 bases. The junction had 9 bases not matched to a gene; V was cut back by 4 bases and J by 1 base. Germline V gene sequence: CDR1 MNHNY, CDR2 SVGAGI (reference sequence). The CDR3 length is 16 residues. The CDR3 bases are TGTGCCAGCAGTTCCATAGGGACAGACAAGAACACTGAAGCTTTCTTT. Amino acids: CASSSIGTDKNTEAFF.

This sequence joins TRBV28 and TRBJ2-7; 7 bases fit TRBD2. Looked up from germline, CDR1 is MDHEN and CDR2 is SYDVKM. The J segment lost 3 bases and the V segment lost 5 bases, leaving 7 bases of the junction unmatched. This CDR3 region has 14 residues. Here the CDR3 reads CASSTRLAYYEQYV. In nucleotides, the CDR3 is TGTGCCAGCAGTACTAGACTAGCCTACTACGAGCAGTACGTC.

This sequence joins TRBV28 and TRBJ1-5, with TRBD1 identical over 11 bases. The germline CDR1 and CDR2 sequences are MDHEN and SYDVKM. V shed 3 bases, J shed 7 bases, and the junction held 11 bases outside the gene matches. The CDR3 is 17 amino acids. The CDR3 loop reads CASSLGYPGQGGQPQHF. Written as DNA, the CDR3 is TGTGCCAGCAGTTTGGGATATCCGGGACAGGGGGGACAGCCCCAGCATTTT.

The rearrangement uses TRBV20-1 and TRBJ1-6, with a possible D match to TRBD1 (5 bases). V lost 3 bases to trimming and J lost 5 bases, with 8 bases between them. Germline V gene sequence: CDR1 DFQATT, CDR2 SNEGSKA (reference sequence). This CDR3 contains 13 residues. In nucleotides, the CDR3 is TGCAGTGCTAGTACACAGGATAATTCACCCCTCCACTTT. Translation gives CSASTQDNSPLHF.

The chain couples TRBV4-1 to TRBJ2-3; 7 nucleotides agree with TRBD1. This CDR3 is 14 amino acids long. Germline V gives CDR1 MGHRA, CDR2 YSYEKL. The J segment lost 6 bases and the V segment lost 0 bases, leaving 3 bases of the junction unmatched. CDR3: CASSQETGSDTQYF. The CDR3, as DNA: TGCGCCAGCAGCCAAGAGACAGGGTCCGATACGCAGTATTTT.

The chain combines TRBV28 with TRBJ1-1; D ambiguous. V lost 6 bases and J lost 6, with 14 bases in between. CDR1 is MDHEN, CDR2 SYDVKM, per germline. The CDR3 has 13 amino acids. CDR3 loop: CASSIATSAEAFF. CDR3 sequence (DNA): TGTGCCAGCAGCATAGCCACAAGCGCTGAAGCTTTCTTT.

The CDR3 coding sequence is TGTGCCAGCAGTTACTCCCCTCCCGGGAACACTGAAGCTTTCTTT. Translation: CASSYSPPGNTEAFF. The chain combines TRBV6-5 with TRBJ1-1; the D is unclear. CDR3 size: 15 residues. Trimming took off 0 bases at V and 1 base at J, with 9 bases between the two ends. Looked up from germline, CDR1 is MNHEY and CDR2 is SVGAGI.

The rearrangement uses TRBV7-2 and TRBJ1-3; D unresolved. The germline V gene encodes CDR1 SGHTA and CDR2 FQGNSA. CDR3 length: 18 amino acids. Trimming cost V 5 bases and J 5 bases, with 25 bases left between them. This chain's CDR3 is CASSPSGARSRSRNTIYF. The CDR3, as DNA: TGTGCCAGCAGCCCGTCGGGAGCGCGCTCGAGGAGTCGAAACACCATATATTTT.